This T cell receptor beta chain was sequenced for a study of identical twins (dated by TCRdb to the mid-2010s). With respect to the entire study: To test whether fetal clonotypes persist, this study deep-sequenced TCR alpha and beta repertoires from monozygotic twins, from unrelated adults of various ages, and from cord blood. Replicate twin experiments were performed at different times using different library preparation protocols to rule out contamination. What the research found in general, with its limitations: A weaker excess of twin sharing was found in beta out-of-frame sequences because the signal-to-noise ratio was lowered by fewer shared sequences. Invariant T cells such as MAIT and iNKT could partly confound zero-insertion analyses, though diverse VJ usage argued against this for most clonotypes. In monozygotic twins, out-of-frame TCR alpha sharing was systematically underestimated by recombination models, although the models agreed with sharing between unrelated individuals. Conclusions relied on cross-sectional statistical analysis, since the same donors could not be followed over many years. Abundant cord blood beta clonotypes carried fewer insertions; young adult naive repertoires showed a weaker similar trend, while memory repertoires showed none. Compared with coincidental sharing between unrelated individuals, out-of-frame TCR alpha sequences shared between twins had an excess of sequences with low generation probability.

The CDR3 sequence holds 16 residues, the cysteine and phenylalanine included. Only the CDR3 portion is preserved as DNA: 48 bases, with reading frame beginning at the first base. The junction shows trimming of 7 bases on V and 0 bases on J, and the gene matches do not reach 9 bases of it. Preparation of the library involved 5' RACE. Sequencing relied on an Illumina HiSeq 2000. Template switching added a universal primer binding site, and the final cDNA carried a unique molecular identifier that allowed TCR cDNA molecules to be counted accurately. Specific primers in the conserved constant-segment region were used to synthesize first-strand cDNA for TCR alpha and beta chains. To control for contamination, each cDNA library was double barcoded with a SMART-Mk sample barcode plus Illumina barcodes. Two successive PCR steps introduced TruSeq adapter sequences along with Illumina sample barcodes. The Illumina HiSeq platform was used with custom primers to sequence TCR alpha and beta cDNA libraries. As for the authors' bioinformatics: MiGEC processed the raw reads to extract unique molecular identifiers, while MiXCR was used to determine the CDR3 positions. For each individual, recombination models were inferred using an EM algorithm with the repgenHMM and IGoR tools. Shared clonotype analysis was performed with the tcR package in R, normalizing sharing by the product of cloneset sizes. Out-of-frame nonproductive sequences were analyzed to study raw recombination free of thymic and clonal selection effects. The public reads were quality trimmed at Q25 with fastp and then assembled into clones with MiXCR by TCRdb, keeping productive beta chains. Each entry merges the rows of one CDR3 protein and shows their most common DNA and genes. The V and J calls follow TCRdb's processing rather than the paper's. For this sample the table gives roughly 700,000 distinct CDR3 sequences, of which 8.6% were detected only once. Approximately 0.96% of the sample is held by the ten biggest clonotypes.

All donors were healthy Caucasians. The twin cohort comprised three pairs of female monozygotic twins, all aged about 18 to 29 years. The RNA used for TCR libraries was isolated from peripheral blood mononuclear cells. This clonotype was detected only a few times. The specificity of this receptor is unknown. No clone much larger than this one lies a single base away; base qualities are absent. A further study also used this sample, focusing on yellow fever vaccine responses in identical twins. As that second paper reports: According to the authors, in identical twins the way T cells responded to vaccination appeared partly convergent and partly personalized. The study precisely tracked vaccine-responding T cell clones in identical twins.

Here the chain combines TRBV12-3 or TRBV12-4 and TRBJ2-1, with 7 central nucleotides matching TRBD2. The source of this sequence is a woman aged 18-29 years in good health. Specimen: PBMCs. The CDR3 amino acid sequence is: CASTGLGKSSYNEQFF. The base sequence is TGTGCCAGCACCGGACTAGGCAAAAGCTCCTACAATGAGCAGTTCTTC.